This T cell receptor (beta chain) was sequenced for a study of cytomegalovirus exposure and HLA in healthy donors. Germline V gene sequence: CDR1 MDHEN, CDR2 SYDVKM. This CDR3 has 15 residues. J gave up 4 bases and V 6 bases, and 9 bases lay outside the gene matches. PCR primers comprised 60 Vbeta and 13 Jbeta primers. The table came from immunoSEQ multiplex PCR; TCRdb's copy has only in-frame clones and leaves some out. This sample has under 200,000 clones, with around nine tenths found just once. This sequence joins TRBV28 and TRBJ2-1; 7 positions agree with TRBD1. The sample taken for sequencing was PBMCs. The sequence came from a woman aged 18-35 years in good health and CMV-seronegative. DNA of the CDR3: TGTGCCAGCAGGCAGCCCCCGGGACAGTACAATGAGCAGTTCTTC. This gives the protein CASRQPPGQYNEQFF. Looking up the rest from reference TRBV28 and TRBJ2-1 gives the full variable domain: DVKVTQSSRYLVKRTGEKVFLECVQDMDHENMFWYRQDPGLGLRLIYFSYDVKMKEKGDIPEGYSVSREKKERFSLILESASTNQTSMYLCASRQPPGQYNEQFFGPGTRLTVL.